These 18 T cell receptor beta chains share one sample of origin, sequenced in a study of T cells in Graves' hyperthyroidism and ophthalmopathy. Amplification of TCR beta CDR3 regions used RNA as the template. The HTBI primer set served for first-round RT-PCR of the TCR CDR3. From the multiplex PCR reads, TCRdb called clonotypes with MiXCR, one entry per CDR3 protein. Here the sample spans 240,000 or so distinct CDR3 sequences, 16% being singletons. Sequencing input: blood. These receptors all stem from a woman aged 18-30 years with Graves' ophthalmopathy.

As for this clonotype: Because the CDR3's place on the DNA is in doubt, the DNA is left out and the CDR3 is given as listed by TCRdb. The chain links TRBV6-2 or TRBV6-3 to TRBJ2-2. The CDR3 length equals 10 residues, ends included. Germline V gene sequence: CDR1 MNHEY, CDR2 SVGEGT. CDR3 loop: CASRRGSCFF.

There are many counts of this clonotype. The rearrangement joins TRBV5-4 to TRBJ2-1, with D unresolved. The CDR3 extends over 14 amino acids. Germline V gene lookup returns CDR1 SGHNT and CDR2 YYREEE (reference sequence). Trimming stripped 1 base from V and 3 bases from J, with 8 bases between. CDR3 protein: CASSLLTDYNEQFF. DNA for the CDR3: TGTGCCAGCAGCTTGTTGACGGACTACAATGAGCAGTTCTTC.

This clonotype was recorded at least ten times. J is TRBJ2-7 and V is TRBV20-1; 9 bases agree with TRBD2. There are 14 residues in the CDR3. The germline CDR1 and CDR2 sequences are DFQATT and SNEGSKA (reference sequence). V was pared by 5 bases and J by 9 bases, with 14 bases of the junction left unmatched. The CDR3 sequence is CSAPPLAGLLAQYF. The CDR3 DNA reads TGCAGTGCTCCCCCCCTAGCGGGACTCCTCGCGCAGTACTTC.

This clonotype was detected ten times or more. The CDR3 here is CASSQDGSGGHRDTQYF. The CDR3 nucleotides are TGTGCCAGCAGCCAAGATGGGTCGGGGGGGCATAGAGATACGCAGTATTTT. The chain recombines TRBV3-1 with TRBJ2-3, with 8 bases aligning to TRBD2. Trimming removed 0 bases from V and 5 bases from J; junction bases left unmatched: 10. CDR1 is LGHDT, CDR2 YNNKEL, per germline (reference sequence). This CDR3 has 17 residues.

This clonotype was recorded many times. CDR3 nucleotides: TGTGCCAGCAGCTTATTAGCGGGAGTTAGGAATGAGCAGTTCTTC. Amino acids: CASSLLAGVRNEQFF. V and J are TRBV7-2 and TRBJ2-1; 9 positions agree with TRBD2. Per germline, CDR1 SGHTA and CDR2 FQGNSA. This CDR3 comprises 15 residues. V gave up 2 bases and J gave up 7 bases; unmatched junction bases: 6.

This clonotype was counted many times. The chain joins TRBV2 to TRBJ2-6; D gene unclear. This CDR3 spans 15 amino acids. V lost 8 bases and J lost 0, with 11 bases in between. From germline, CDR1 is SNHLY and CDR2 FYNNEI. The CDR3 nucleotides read TGTGCCAGCCTAGTCAGATTCTCTGGGGCCAACGTCCTGACTTTC. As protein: CASLVRFSGANVLTF.

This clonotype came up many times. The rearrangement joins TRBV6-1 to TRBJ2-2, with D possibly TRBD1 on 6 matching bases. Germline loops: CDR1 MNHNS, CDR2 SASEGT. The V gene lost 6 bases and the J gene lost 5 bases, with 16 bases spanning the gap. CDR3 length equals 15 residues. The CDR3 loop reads CASSLGQSRTGELFF. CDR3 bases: TGTGCCAGCAGCCTTGGACAGAGCAGAACCGGGGAGCTGTTTTTT.

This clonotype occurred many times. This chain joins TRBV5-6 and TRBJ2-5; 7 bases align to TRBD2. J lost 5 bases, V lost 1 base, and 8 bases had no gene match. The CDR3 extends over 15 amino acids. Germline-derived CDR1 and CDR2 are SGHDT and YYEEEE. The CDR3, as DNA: TGTGCCAGCAGCTTGCGGGACTACCTTTGGGAGACCCAGTACTTC. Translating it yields CASSLRDYLWETQYF.

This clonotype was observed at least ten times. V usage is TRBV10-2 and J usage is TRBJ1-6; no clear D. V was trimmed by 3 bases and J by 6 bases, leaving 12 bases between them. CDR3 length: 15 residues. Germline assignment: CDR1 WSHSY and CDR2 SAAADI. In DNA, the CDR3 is TGCGCCAGCAGTGACTGGCAGCACCCTAATTCACCCCTCCACTTT. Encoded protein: CASSDWQHPNSPLHF.

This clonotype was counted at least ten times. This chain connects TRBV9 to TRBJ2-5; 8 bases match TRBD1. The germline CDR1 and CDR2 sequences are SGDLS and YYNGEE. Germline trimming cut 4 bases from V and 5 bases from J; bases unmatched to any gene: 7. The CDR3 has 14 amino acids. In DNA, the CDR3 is TGTGCCAGCAGCTCCGGGACAGGACGGGAGACCCAGTACTTC. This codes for CASSSGTGRETQYF.

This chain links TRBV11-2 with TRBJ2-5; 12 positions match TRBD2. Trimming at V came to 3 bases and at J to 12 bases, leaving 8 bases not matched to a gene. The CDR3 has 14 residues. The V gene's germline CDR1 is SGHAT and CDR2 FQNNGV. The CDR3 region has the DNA TGTGCCAGCAGCTTCACCCCTAGCGGGAGGGGGGAGTACTTC. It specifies CASSFTPSGRGEYF.

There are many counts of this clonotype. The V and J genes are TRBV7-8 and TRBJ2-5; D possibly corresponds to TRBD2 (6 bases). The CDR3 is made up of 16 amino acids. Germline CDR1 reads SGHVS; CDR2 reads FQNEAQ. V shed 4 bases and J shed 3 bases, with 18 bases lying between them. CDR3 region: CASSSQIAERKETQYF. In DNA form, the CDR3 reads TGTGCCAGCAGCTCTCAAATAGCGGAGAGAAAAGAGACCCAGTACTTC.

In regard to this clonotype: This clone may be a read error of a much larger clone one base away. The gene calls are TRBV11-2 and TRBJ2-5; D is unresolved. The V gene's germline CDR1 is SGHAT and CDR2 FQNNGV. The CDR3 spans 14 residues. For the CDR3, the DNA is TGCGCCAGCAGCCAACTCATGACCCAAGAGACCCAGTACTTC. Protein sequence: CASSQLMTQETQYF.

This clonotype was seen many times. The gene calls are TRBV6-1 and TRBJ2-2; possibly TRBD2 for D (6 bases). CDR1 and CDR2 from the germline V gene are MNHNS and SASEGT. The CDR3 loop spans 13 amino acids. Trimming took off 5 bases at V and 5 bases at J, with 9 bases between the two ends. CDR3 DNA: TGTGCCAGCAGTATTGGGAGGACCGGGGAGCTGTTTTTT. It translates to CASSIGRTGELFF.

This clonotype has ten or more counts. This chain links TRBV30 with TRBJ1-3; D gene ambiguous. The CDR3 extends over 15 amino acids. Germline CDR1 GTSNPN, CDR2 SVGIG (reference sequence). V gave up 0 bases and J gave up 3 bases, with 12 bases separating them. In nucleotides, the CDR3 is TGTGCCTGGAGTGTCGGAATAAGTGTTGGAAACACCATATATTTT. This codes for CAWSVGISVGNTIYF.

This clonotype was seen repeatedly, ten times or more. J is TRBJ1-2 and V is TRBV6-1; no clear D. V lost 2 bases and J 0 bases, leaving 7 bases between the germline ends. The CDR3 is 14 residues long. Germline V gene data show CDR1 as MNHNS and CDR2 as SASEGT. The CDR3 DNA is TGTGCCAGCAGTGAACCGGCTTCTAACTATGGCTACACCTTC. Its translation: CASSEPASNYGYTF.

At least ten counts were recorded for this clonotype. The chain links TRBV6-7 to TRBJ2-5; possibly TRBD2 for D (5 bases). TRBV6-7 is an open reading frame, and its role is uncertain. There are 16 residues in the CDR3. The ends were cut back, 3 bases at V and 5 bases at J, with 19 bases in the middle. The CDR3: CASSYGRGYVGETQYF. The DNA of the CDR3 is TGTGCCAGCAGTTATGGGCGAGGGTACGTAGGGGAGACCCAGTACTTC.

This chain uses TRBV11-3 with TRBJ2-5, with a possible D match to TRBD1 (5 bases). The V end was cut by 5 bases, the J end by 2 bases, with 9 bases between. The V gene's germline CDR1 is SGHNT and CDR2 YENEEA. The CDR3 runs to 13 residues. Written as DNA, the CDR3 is TGTGCCAGCAGCAAAGACAGACAAGAGACCCAGTACTTC. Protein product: CASSKDRQETQYF.